This T cell receptor beta chain was identified in a study of CD8 T cells in ankylosing spondylitis. This clonotype was detected a few times. The antigen is unknown. Study results and limitations: Ankylosing spondylitis blood appeared to be characterized by a TCR beta motif of eight or nine highly homologous variants. It was reported that disease-linked clones were significantly enriched in matched ankylosing spondylitis synovial fluid.

The germline V and J ends were trimmed by 4 bases and 0 bases, with 13 bases remaining between them. The germline V gene encodes CDR1 LGHDT and CDR2 YNNKEL (reference sequence). The CDR3 has 17 residues. A quantitative 5'-RACE method, one with molecular barcodes, was used to make TCR beta libraries. One entry per CDR3 protein, called by TCRdb with MiXCR from the 5' RACE reads. The sample contains about 36,000 distinct CDR3 sequences, 9.5% to 11% of which appear only once. What was sequenced was synovial fluid, either unsorted or a sorted T cell fraction (not recorded which). The sequence was obtained from a male donor with ankylosing spondylitis. The chain couples TRBV3-1 to TRBJ2-6; TRBD1 is a possible D gene (6 bases). CDR3 amino acids: CASSPRDTYSGANVLTF. The CDR3 nucleotides read TGTGCCAGCAGCCCCCGGGACACCTACTCTGGGGCCAACGTCCTGACTTTC.